One sample yielded the 9 T cell receptor beta chains listed below, sequenced in a study of blood T cells in healthy people across ages. A J-beta primer mix and a sample-barcoded 5' primer were used in a second PCR of roughly 6 to 11 cycles. TCRdb redid the calling of the 5' RACE reads with MiXCR, one entry per CDR3 protein. In the table there are approximately 800,000 distinct CDR3 sequences, about 45% of which are singletons. Sequences were obtained from blood. The receptors were sampled from a man older than 75 in good health.

In nucleotides, the CDR3 is TGCAGCGTTGCGGGACTAGCGGGCACCGGGGAGCTGTTTTTT. It codes for CSVAGLAGTGELFF. The chain combines TRBV29-1 with TRBJ2-2; 12 bases agree with TRBD2. CDR3 size: 14 residues. The V segment lost 4 bases and the J segment 4 bases; nucleotides outside the gene matches: 1. Germline-derived CDR1 and CDR2 are SQVTM and ANQGSEA.

This clonotype has only one observation. Written as DNA, the CDR3 is TGTGCCAGCCAGCTAGCGGGAGGTGTCTACGAGCAGTACTTC. Translated, it gives CASQLAGGVYEQYF. V gene TRBV7-9 combines with J gene TRBJ2-7; TRBD2 matches at 11 bases. The CDR3 is 14 amino acids. With 8 bases clipped from V and 3 bases from J, the junction kept 6 bases outside the gene matches. Germline V CDR1 and CDR2: SEHNR, FQNEAQ (reference sequence).

The V gene is TRBV19, the J gene TRBJ1-6; D not certain. The CDR3 runs 15 residues. Germline V gene lookup returns CDR1 LNHDA and CDR2 SQIVND (reference sequence). The ends were cut back, 3 bases at V and 6 bases at J, with 12 bases in the middle. This CDR3 reads CASSIREPFNSPLHF. DNA of the CDR3: TGTGCCAGTAGTATTCGGGAACCTTTTAATTCACCCCTCCACTTT.

This clonotype came up once. The rearrangement joins TRBV7-9 to TRBJ2-1; D perhaps matches TRBD2 (7 bases). V shed 1 base and J shed 3 bases, with 16 bases lying between them. This CDR3 is 17 amino acids long. The germline gives CDR1 SEHNR, CDR2 FQNEAQ (reference sequence). CDR3 sequence reads: CASSLGGRGGGYNEQFF. The CDR3, as DNA: TGTGCCAGCAGCTTAGGGGGGCGGGGCGGGGGCTACAATGAGCAGTTCTTC.

Comments on this clonotype: An end of the junction differs from the germline gene, which may be a read error. V and J are TRBV28 and TRBJ2-7; D uncertain. CDR3 length: 13 amino acids. In germline, CDR1 is MDHEN, CDR2 SYDVKM. DNA of the CDR3: TGTACCAGCAGTTTATCGGCTCCCCCAGAGCAGTACTTC. As protein: CTSSLSAPPEQYF.

The chain links TRBV20-1 to TRBJ2-7; D unresolved. The germline CDR1 and CDR2 sequences are DFQATT and SNEGSKA (reference sequence). The V and J ends lost 6 bases and 3 bases respectively, with 6 bases between them. The CDR3 has 10 amino acids. CDR3 protein: CSATLYEQYF. For the CDR3, the DNA is TGCAGTGCAACTCTCTACGAGCAGTACTTC.

V is TRBV5-1 and J is TRBJ2-7; a weak D match, TRBD1 (6 bases). In germline, CDR1 is SGHRS, CDR2 YFSETQ. Trimming stripped 3 bases from V and 5 bases from J, with 21 bases between. The CDR3 is made up of 16 amino acids. CDR3 nucleotide sequence: TGCGCCAGCAGCTCGGACTCAGGGGCCGGGGCCCACGAGCAGTACTTC. Residues: CASSSDSGAGAHEQYF.

Concerning this clonotype itself: A read error may account for a junction end that differs from germline. The genes are TRBV6-2 or TRBV6-3 and TRBJ2-5; possibly TRBD1 or TRBD2 for D (5 bases each). The germline gives CDR1 MNHEY, CDR2 SVGEGT. This CDR3 is 16 amino acids long. CDR3 coding DNA: TGTGCCAGCAGTTACTCCGGGGACCTATTAGGAGAGGCCCAGTACTTC. Its protein is CASSYSGDLLGEAQYF.

The chain joins TRBV28 to TRBJ1-6; D not resolved. Trimming pared 6 bases from V and 3 bases from J, leaving 15 bases between. The CDR3 consists of 16 residues. Germline V gene sequence: CDR1 MDHEN, CDR2 SYDVKM. This CDR3 reads CASSLDAANYNSPLHF. The CDR3 coding sequence is TGTGCCAGCAGCTTGGACGCAGCAAACTATAATTCACCCCTCCACTTT.